This is a list of T cell receptor beta chains from one sample in a study of blood T cell repertoires in COVID-19. Only in-frame clones appear in the TCRdb table, and some are missing; sequencing was by immunoSEQ multiplex PCR. The sample carries more than 95,000 clones, 65% to 90% recorded once. Sequencing was carried out using peripheral blood. These receptors were taken from a woman of 80 years or more with acute or convalescent COVID-19. CDR3s include the opening cysteine and the closing phenylalanine or tryptophan. D genes are given only for firm matches. Size values are once, few and many counts, or a class for expanded clones, and some rows have none.

v_call: TRBV6-5
d_call: .
j_call: TRBJ1-1
clone_size: .
cdr3_nt: TGTGCCAGCTCCCCCGTGGGGGGAGAAGCTTTCTTT
cdr3_aa: CASSPVGGEAFF

v_call: TRBV7-2
d_call: TRBD2
j_call: TRBJ2-2
clone_size: .
cdr3_nt: TGTGCCAGCAGCTTAGCGGGACTAGCGGGATACGGGGAGCTGTTTTTT
cdr3_aa: CASSLAGLAGYGELFF

v_call: TRBV7-8
d_call: TRBD2
j_call: TRBJ2-2
clone_size: .
cdr3_nt: TGTGCCAGCAGTCGTGGCAGGGGCGTAAGGACTAGCGGGGGGGCCAGAACCGGGGAGCTGTTTTTT
cdr3_aa: CASSRGRGVRTSGGARTGELFF

v_call: TRBV11-2
d_call: .
j_call: TRBJ1-4
clone_size: .
cdr3_nt: TGTGCCAGCAGTTACAGGGCGCCTGTTTCGGAAAAACTGTTTTTT
cdr3_aa: CASSYRAPVSEKLFF

v_call: TRBV20-1
d_call: .
j_call: TRBJ1-2
clone_size: .
cdr3_nt: TGCAGTGCTAGTCCAGAAAACTATGGCTACACCTTC
cdr3_aa: CSASPENYGYTF

v_call: TRBV18
d_call: .
j_call: TRBJ1-5
clone_size: .
cdr3_nt: TGTGCCAGCTCACCGACAGGACCGGGACCTGATCAGCCCCAGCATTTT
cdr3_aa: CASSPTGPGPDQPQHF

v_call: TRBV7-9
d_call: .
j_call: TRBJ2-3
clone_size: .
cdr3_nt: TGTGCCAGCAGCCCTCCGGGCGGAGGGCTCACAGATACGCAGTATTTT
cdr3_aa: CASSPPGGGLTDTQYF

v_call: TRBV6-2/TRBV6-3
d_call: .
j_call: TRBJ2-1
clone_size: .
cdr3_nt: TGTGCCAGCAGTTACTCGGAGATACGCAATGAGCAGTTCTTC
cdr3_aa: CASSYSEIRNEQFF

v_call: TRBV9
d_call: .
j_call: TRBJ1-2
clone_size: .
cdr3_nt: TGTGCCAGCAGCGTAACAGGGCTTCGGGGCTACACCTTC
cdr3_aa: CASSVTGLRGYTF

v_call: TRBV12-5
d_call: .
j_call: TRBJ2-5
clone_size: .
cdr3_nt: TGTGCTAGTGGTTTTTACTCCGGGGGGACCCAGTACTTC
cdr3_aa: CASGFYSGGTQYF

v_call: TRBV7-2
d_call: TRBD2
j_call: TRBJ2-5
clone_size: .
cdr3_nt: TGTGCCAGCAGCTTTAGCGGGGGTTTGGGAGAGACCCAGTACTTC
cdr3_aa: CASSFSGGLGETQYF

v_call: TRBV11-2
d_call: .
j_call: TRBJ1-1
clone_size: .
cdr3_nt: TGTGCCAGCAGCTTACGGGGAGGCTTGGGCACTGAAGCTTTCTTT
cdr3_aa: CASSLRGGLGTEAFF

v_call: TRBV2
d_call: TRBD1
j_call: TRBJ1-2
clone_size: few
cdr3_nt: TGTGCCAGCAGGCAACAGGGGGCCTATGGCTACACCTTC
cdr3_aa: CASRQQGAYGYTF

v_call: TRBV18
d_call: TRBD1
j_call: TRBJ1-1
clone_size: .
cdr3_nt: TGTGCCAGCTCACCACGGACAGGGCAAGACACTGAAGCTTTCTTT
cdr3_aa: CASSPRTGQDTEAFF